Each of the 27 T cell receptor beta chains below was sequenced from the same sample in a study of blood T cell repertoires in COVID-19. Measured with immunoSEQ multiplex PCR; TCRdb has only the in-frame clones, and not every one. The profile shows 85,000 to 90,000 clones, 65% to 90% of them singletons. The sequenced sample was peripheral blood. The receptors derive from an elderly woman with active or convalescent COVID-19.

This chain joins TRBV12-5 and TRBJ2-7; D might be TRBD1 (6 bases). This CDR3 contains 15 residues. The germline CDR1 and CDR2 sequences are LGHNT and FRNRAP. V shed 2 bases and J shed 6 bases, with 17 bases lying between them. The CDR3 loop reads CASGLFVQGLGEQYF. The CDR3, as DNA: TGTGCTAGTGGTTTGTTCGTCCAGGGGCTAGGCGAGCAGTACTTC.

The V gene is TRBV10-3, the J gene TRBJ1-2, with D maybe TRBD1 (5 bases). The germline V gene has CDR1 ENHRY and CDR2 SYGVKD. This CDR3 spans 13 amino acids. V was shortened by 10 bases and J by 9 bases, with 21 bases between the two germline ends. The CDR3 nucleotides read TGTGCCACCACAGACCAGGGTGAGCTACGCTACACCTTC. Translated, it gives CATTDQGELRYTF.

The genes are TRBV5-4 and TRBJ2-5, with a possible D match to TRBD1 (6 bases). V dropped 3 bases and J dropped 1 base, with 10 bases sitting between them. The germline V gene encodes CDR1 SGHNT and CDR2 YYREEE (reference sequence). This CDR3 spans 14 amino acids. Here the CDR3 reads CASSSQGSQETQYF. Written as DNA, the CDR3 is TGTGCCAGCAGCTCTCAGGGGTCCCAAGAGACCCAGTACTTC.

The rearrangement joins TRBV6-2 or TRBV6-3 to TRBJ2-7, with D possibly TRBD2 on 5 matching bases. Germline V gene lookup returns CDR1 MNHEY and CDR2 SVGEGT. CDR3 length equals 14 residues. V was cut by 2 bases and J by 2 bases, with 10 bases left in between. The CDR3 sequence is CASSYQWRAYEQYF. The CDR3 bases are TGTGCCAGCAGTTACCAATGGCGGGCCTACGAGCAGTACTTC.

The rearrangement joins TRBV28 to TRBJ1-1, with 10 bases identical to TRBD1. Germline-derived CDR1 and CDR2 are MDHEN and SYDVKM. J gave up 5 bases and V 7 bases, and 7 bases lay outside the gene matches. CDR3 length: 14 residues. This chain's CDR3 is CASKPGQGSTEAFF. The CDR3 DNA sequence: TGTGCCAGCAAACCGGGACAGGGGTCAACTGAAGCTTTCTTT.

Only a few counts were recorded for this clone. The chain joins TRBV5-5 to TRBJ2-6, with D possibly being TRBD1 (5 bases). V was clipped by 4 bases and J by 0 bases, with 8 bases between them. The CDR3 loop spans 15 amino acids. Germline-derived CDR1 and CDR2 are SGHKS and YYEKEE (reference sequence). Here the CDR3 DNA reads TGTGCCAGCAGCCTCGACAGCTCTGGGGCCAACGTCCTGACTTTC. This codes for CASSLDSSGANVLTF. Combining the CDR3 with reference TRBV5-5 and TRBJ2-6 gives the whole variable domain DAGVTQSPTHLIKTRGQQVTLRCSPISGHKSVSWYQQVLGQGPQFIFQYYEKEERGRGNFPDRFSARQFPNYSSELNVNALLLGDSALYLCASSLDSSGANVLTFGAGSRLTVL.

This clone occurred once. The rearrangement uses TRBV5-1 and TRBJ1-1; TRBD1 matches 9 bases. Germline values: CDR1 SGHRS, CDR2 YFSETQ. The CDR3 loop spans 14 amino acids. Unmatched junction bases numbered 4, after V lost 4 bases and J lost 3 bases. The CDR3 is CASSLTGGDTEAFF. CDR3 sequence (DNA): TGCGCCAGCAGCCTGACAGGGGGTGACACTGAAGCTTTCTTT. The entire variable domain, with the rest obtained from reference TRBV5-1 and TRBJ1-1, is as follows: KAGVTQTPRYLIKTRGQQVTLSCSPISGHRSVSWYQQTPGQGLQFLFEYFSETQRNKGNFPGRFSGRQFSNSRSEMNVSTLELGDSALYLCASSLTGGDTEAFFGQGTRLTVV.

Here the CDR3 DNA reads TGTGCCAGTAGTGGACAGATAGATACGCAGTATTTT. This codes for CASSGQIDTQYF. The chain employs TRBV19 and TRBJ2-3, with D possibly being TRBD1 (6 bases). Germline V CDR1 and CDR2: LNHDA, SQIVND (reference sequence). The V gene lost 5 bases and the J gene lost 5 bases, with 8 bases spanning the gap. There are 12 residues in the CDR3. Variable domain in full (rest from reference TRBV19 and TRBJ2-3): DGGITQSPKYLFRKEGQNVTLSCEQNLNHDAMYWYRQDPGQGLRLIYYSQIVNDFQKGDIAEGYSVSREKKESFPLTVTSAQKNPTAFYLCASSGQIDTQYFGPGTRLTVL.

The chain links TRBV30 to TRBJ2-5; possible D gene TRBD2, 5 bases. CDR1 GTSNPN and CDR2 SVGIG come from the germline V gene (reference sequence). Trimming took 2 bases from V and 1 from J, leaving 11 bases between them. This CDR3 is built from 14 residues. Here the CDR3 reads CAWSLGSVQETQYF. Here the CDR3 DNA reads TGTGCCTGGAGTTTAGGTAGCGTCCAAGAGACCCAGTACTTC.

In nucleotides, the CDR3 is TGCAGTGCAGCCCCCACCTACGAGCAGTACTTC. Protein sequence: CSAAPTYEQYF. This chain joins TRBV20-1 and TRBJ2-7; D not certain. The CDR3 runs 11 residues. Trimming removed 6 bases at V and 2 bases at J, with 8 bases between. The V gene's germline CDR1 is DFQATT and CDR2 SNEGSKA (reference sequence).

The genes are TRBV19 and TRBJ2-7; 8 nucleotides line up with TRBD1. The germline V gene encodes CDR1 LNHDA and CDR2 SQIVND (reference sequence). Losses at the gene ends were 2 bases for V and 5 bases for J; bases not matched to a gene: 11. The CDR3 loop spans 16 amino acids. The CDR3 region is CASSIRGQVRGDEQYF. The CDR3 DNA is TGTGCCAGTAGTATAAGGGGACAGGTCAGGGGCGACGAGCAGTACTTC.

This clone has a single count. V gene TRBV6-2 or TRBV6-3 combines with J gene TRBJ2-7, with D perhaps matching TRBD2 (5 bases). Germline loops: CDR1 MNHEY, CDR2 SVGEGT. Trimming pared 2 bases from V and 7 bases from J, leaving 9 bases between. CDR3 size: 12 residues. The CDR3 spells CASSYGGGEQYF. The CDR3 DNA is TGTGCCAGCAGTTACGGAGGAGGAGAGCAGTACTTC.

The V call is TRBV3-1 (or the pseudogene TRBV3-2), the J call TRBJ2-6, with TRBD2 identical over 12 bases. Germline-derived CDR1 and CDR2 are LGHDT and YNNKEL (reference sequence). The CDR3 spans 19 residues. Trimming at V came to 2 bases and at J to 2 bases, leaving 7 bases not matched to a gene. The CDR3 region has the DNA TGTGCCAGCAGCCAACCTCTAGCGGGGGGGCTGGCTGGGGCCAACGTCCTGACTTTC. This codes for CASSQPLAGGLAGANVLTF.

The V gene is TRBV30, the J gene TRBJ2-5; 7 bases are shared with TRBD2. Germline values: CDR1 GTSNPN, CDR2 SVGIG (reference sequence). This CDR3 is built from 15 residues. V shed 3 bases, J shed 5 bases, and the junction held 12 bases outside the gene matches. CDR3 in amino acids: CAWRPSAGVVETQYF. The CDR3 DNA sequence: TGTGCCTGGAGACCCTCCGCGGGAGTTGTGGAGACCCAGTACTTC.

The V and J genes are TRBV18 and TRBJ1-3, with 9 bases matching TRBD1. Losses at the gene ends were 7 bases for V and 2 bases for J; bases not matched to a gene: 6. The CDR3 runs 15 residues. Germline CDR1 reads KGHSH; CDR2 reads LQKENI. CDR3 nucleotide sequence: TGTGCCAGCTTACCGGGACAGGGTGCTGGAAACACCATATATTTT. This gives the protein CASLPGQGAGNTIYF.

This chain links TRBV4-1 with TRBJ1-5, with a tentative D call TRBD1 (5 bases). Looked up from germline, CDR1 is MGHRA and CDR2 is YSYEKL. Trimming shortened V by 6 bases and J by 6 bases, and 24 bases separated the two germline ends. The CDR3 consists of 17 residues. CDR3 amino acids: CASRFSGGPRPFQPQHF. In DNA, the CDR3 is TGCGCCAGCAGATTCAGCGGGGGACCCCGACCTTTTCAGCCCCAGCATTTT.

The rearrangement joins TRBV7-2 to TRBJ1-6; 9 bases line up with TRBD1. The CDR3 consists of 16 residues. After removal of 5 bases from V and 3 bases from J, the junction contained 5 bases not matched to a gene. Germline-derived CDR1 and CDR2 are SGHTA and FQGNSA. CDR3 DNA sequence: TGTGCCAGCAGCACGACGGACAGGGGCTATAATTCACCCCTCCACTTT. It yields the protein CASSTTDRGYNSPLHF.

This clone has more than one count but fewer than ten. This chain uses TRBV15 with TRBJ2-5; D uncertain. V was trimmed by 0 bases and J by 5 bases, leaving 10 bases between them. Germline V gives CDR1 LNHNV, CDR2 YYDKDF (reference sequence). The CDR3 length is 14 residues. The CDR3 DNA reads as TGTGCCACCAGCAGAGATGCTAGGATCGAGACCCAGTACTTC. It yields the protein CATSRDARIETQYF.

The chain joins TRBV28 to TRBJ2-5; 9 bases are a match to TRBD2. Unmatched junction bases numbered 8, after V lost 4 bases and J lost 5 bases. This CDR3 contains 15 residues. Germline V gene lookup returns CDR1 MDHEN and CDR2 SYDVKM. The CDR3 nucleotides are TGTGCCAGCAGTTCCCGGACTAGCGTTAAGGAGACCCAGTACTTC. Its translation: CASSSRTSVKETQYF.

The chain links TRBV30 to TRBJ2-2; 9 bases line up with TRBD2. The ends lost 6 bases at V and 4 bases at J; junction bases unmatched: 12. The CDR3 loop spans 16 amino acids. CDR1 and CDR2 from the germline V gene are GTSNPN and SVGIG (reference sequence). The CDR3 DNA sequence: TGTGCCTGTACCACCTTAGCGGGAGTTCTCACCGGGGAGCTGTTTTTT. This encodes CACTTLAGVLTGELFF.

The chain joins TRBV29-1 to TRBJ2-3; TRBD1 matches at 8 bases. The junction had 1 base not matched to a gene; V was cut back by 2 bases and J by 6 bases. The CDR3 consists of 12 residues. Germline CDR1 is SQVTM and CDR2 is ANQGSEA. CDR3 protein: CSVEQGADTQYF. In DNA, the CDR3 is TGCAGCGTTGAACAGGGGGCCGATACGCAGTATTTT.

V and J are TRBV25-1 and TRBJ2-1; TRBD2 matches 14 bases. Germline values: CDR1 MGHDK, CDR2 SYGVNS. The trim removed 1 base at V and 12 bases at J, leaving 14 bases unmatched. The CDR3 runs 18 residues. CDR3 sequence (DNA): TGTGCCAGCAGTGAATTAGGCCCCGGGACTAGCGGGAGAAAAGGGCAGTTCTTC. Its protein product is CASSELGPGTSGRKGQFF. The variable domain in full, with the rest retrieved from reference TRBV25-1 and TRBJ2-1, is EADIYQTPRYLVIGTGKKITLECSQTMGHDKMYWYQQDPGMELHLIHYSYGVNSTEKGDLSSESTVSRIRTEHFPLTLESARPSHTSQYLCASSELGPGTSGRKGQFFGPGTRLTVL.

The chain employs TRBV6-2 or TRBV6-3 and TRBJ1-2; perhaps TRBD1 as D (5 bases). Germline V CDR1 and CDR2: MNHEY, SVGEGT. There are 14 residues in the CDR3. Trimming removed 0 bases from V and 7 bases from J, with 12 bases in between. The chain's CDR3 is CASSYSAGGGGYTF. The CDR3 DNA follows: TGTGCCAGCAGTTACTCGGCCGGGGGAGGTGGCTACACCTTC.

The genes are TRBV12-5 and TRBJ1-1, with D perhaps matching TRBD1 (6 bases). CDR1 and CDR2 from the germline V gene are LGHNT and FRNRAP. The V end lost 6 bases, the J end lost 3 bases, and 20 bases lay between the germline ends. This CDR3 is built from 16 residues. CDR3 region: CASGIWLQGIDTEAFF. The CDR3 nucleotides are TGTGCTAGTGGGATATGGTTACAGGGAATAGACACTGAAGCTTTCTTT.

This chain links TRBV11-1 with TRBJ2-5; no definite D call. CDR1 is SGHAT, CDR2 FQDESV, per germline (reference sequence). Deletions cut 5 bases from V and 0 bases from J, with 13 bases between. This CDR3 spans 15 amino acids. CDR3 sequence reads: CASSLTSFYQETQYF. The CDR3 coding sequence is TGTGCCAGCAGCCTCACATCCTTTTACCAAGAGACCCAGTACTTC. Full variable domain (outside the CDR3, taken from reference TRBV11-1 and TRBJ2-5): EAEVAQSPRYKITEKSQAVAFWCDPISGHATLYWYRQILGQGPELLVQFQDESVVDDSQLPKDRFSAERLKGVDSTLKIQPAELGDSAMYLCASSLTSFYQETQYFGPGTRLLVL.

The V call is TRBV19, the J call TRBJ1-2, with TRBD1 identical over 9 bases. The CDR3 has 14 amino acids. V was clipped by 7 bases and J by 1 base; unmatched bases: 4. The germline V gene encodes CDR1 LNHDA and CDR2 SQIVND (reference sequence). The CDR3 reads CASKGTGINYGYTF. As DNA, the CDR3 is TGTGCCAGTAAAGGGACAGGGATTAACTATGGCTACACCTTC.

This sequence joins TRBV11-2 and TRBJ2-7; TRBD2 aligns across 11 bases. The CDR3 covers 16 residues. The ends lost 0 bases at V and 4 bases at J; junction bases unmatched: 5. The germline V gene encodes CDR1 SGHAT and CDR2 FQNNGV. CDR3 residues: CASSLDPTSGVYEQYF. The CDR3 DNA is TGTGCCAGCAGCTTAGATCCGACTAGCGGGGTATACGAGCAGTACTTC.